This T cell receptor beta chain was recorded in a study of Graves' ophthalmopathy and Graves' hyperthyroidism. Findings and caveats of the study: Among expanded thyroid clonotypes above 0.001 frequency, most also occurred in blood.

The CDR3 covers 17 residues. Per the germline V gene, CDR1 is KGHSH and CDR2 is LQKENI. The J segment lost 1 base and the V segment lost 6 bases, leaving 14 bases of the junction unmatched. This clonotype was recorded a few times. Its matching antigen is unknown. The authors amplified TCR beta CDR3 regions, and they did so from RNA transcripts for repertoire sequencing. HTBI primers primed a first-round RT-PCR, and a second-round multiplex PCR followed. MiXCR was run by TCRdb on the multiplex PCR reads, yielding one entry per CDR3 protein. Of 450,000 or so distinct CDR3 sequences listed, approximately 15% are singletons.

The TCR originated in a woman in her thirties with Graves' ophthalmopathy. The sample taken for sequencing was blood. J is TRBJ2-7 and V is TRBV18, with 8 bases lining up with TRBD1. CDR3 protein: CASSLGSGTGRSYEQYF. DNA for the CDR3: TGTGCCAGCTCCCTAGGTAGTGGGACAGGCCGTTCCTACGAGCAGTACTTC.